This TCR beta chain was profiled in a study of blood T cell repertoires in COVID-19. CDR1 SGHTS and CDR2 YDEGEE come from the germline V gene. Trimming at V came to 0 bases and at J to 6 bases, leaving 7 bases not matched to a gene. This CDR3 has 16 residues. In the source study's methods: Amplified reference gene primers provided the basis for estimating nucleated cell counts. Libraries were prepared by immunoSEQ multiplex PCR; TCRdb keeps only in-frame clonotypes and omits some of them. The DNA gave D and trimming, while V, J and clone size come from that table. The profile shows some 210,000 clones, 70% to 90% of them singletons.

The chain has TRBV5-8 and TRBJ2-7; TRBD1 agrees at 12 bases. Input material: peripheral blood. The TCR sequence derives from a woman aged 70 to 79 with active or convalescent COVID-19. The CDR3 here is CASSLVGTGGSAEQYF. CDR3 DNA: TGTGCCAGCAGCTTGGTCGGGACAGGGGGCTCGGCCGAGCAGTACTTC.